Each of the 25 T cell receptor beta chains below was sequenced from the same sample in a study of T cell changes during pregnancy in multiple sclerosis (dated by TCRdb to the late 2010s). Receptor libraries were prepared by the immunoSEQ multiplex PCR assay. The table was pulled from immuneACCESS by TCRdb, which kept in-frame rearrangements only. Such tables lose some clones; where checked, under half of the loss comes from unresolved V genes, and the rest has no known cause. Across this sample there are 81,000 or so clones, with about nine tenths seen only once. Of the sample, about 3.8% falls within the top ten clones. Sample: PBMCs, taken in the first trimester of pregnancy. These receptors originate from a female donor in good health, serving as a control in a pregnancy study. Some clones in this sample may be carry-over from other donors' samples.

The chain links TRBV25-1 to TRBJ2-5; 7 bases are a match to TRBD2. The CDR3 totals 15 residues. Germline V lookup: CDR1 MGHDK, CDR2 SYGVNS. The junction had 7 bases not matched to a gene; V was cut back by 3 bases and J by 3 bases. The CDR3 coding sequence is TGTGCCAGCAGTGACGTACTAGCGTCCGAAGAGACCCAGTACTTC. Residues: CASSDVLASEETQYF.

J is TRBJ2-5 and V is TRBV19; D may be TRBD2 (7 bases). This CDR3 contains 16 residues. Trimming shortened V by 4 bases and J by 3 bases, and 18 bases separated the two germline ends. The germline V gene encodes CDR1 LNHDA and CDR2 SQIVND (reference sequence). The CDR3 protein is CASSTLPGGPKETQYF. For the CDR3, the DNA is TGTGCCAGTAGTACCCTCCCGGGGGGCCCAAAAGAGACCCAGTACTTC.

The rearrangement joins TRBV5-8 to TRBJ1-1; no definite D call. The CDR3 has 11 residues. V lost 1 base, J lost 8 bases, and 6 bases lay in between. The germline gives CDR1 SGHTS, CDR2 YDEGEE. The CDR3 sequence: CASSLWREAFF. In DNA form, the CDR3 reads TGTGCCAGCAGCTTGTGGAGGGAAGCTTTCTTT.

The rearrangement links TRBV2 to TRBJ2-1; D not resolved. The CDR3 spans 15 residues. Germline lookup yields CDR1 SNHLY and CDR2 FYNNEI. The germline V and J ends were trimmed by 4 bases and 0 bases, with 10 bases remaining between them. The CDR3 DNA reads TGTGCCAGCAGTGGGGCCCTTTTCTCCTACAATGAGCAGTTCTTC. Protein sequence: CASSGALFSYNEQFF.

The chain combines TRBV28 with TRBJ1-1; perhaps TRBD1 as D (6 bases). The germline V and J ends were trimmed by 2 bases and 4 bases, with 11 bases remaining between them. The CDR3 has 14 residues. Germline lookup yields CDR1 MDHEN and CDR2 SYDVKM. CDR3 DNA sequence: TGTGCCAGCAGTTTAGGGGGCGGGGGCACTGAAGCTTTCTTT. This translates into CASSLGGGGTEAFF.

This rearrangement joins TRBV21-1 to TRBJ1-2. TRBV21-1 is a pseudogene. The CDR3 contains 16 residues. The CDR3 coding sequence is TGTGCCAGCAGCAAAGGCGGTCGGCTCCAGGAGGGTGGCTACACCTTC. This encodes CASSKGGRLQEGGYTF.

The rearrangement uses TRBV5-6 and TRBJ2-1, with D uncertain. There are 13 residues in the CDR3. Germline loops: CDR1 SGHDT, CDR2 YYEEEE. Between the trimmed V and J ends, which lost 0 bases and 7 bases, there was a span of 8 bases. This chain's CDR3 is CASSLGRRNEQFF. Here the CDR3 DNA reads TGTGCCAGCAGCTTGGGACGCAGGAATGAGCAGTTCTTC. Looking up the rest from reference TRBV5-6 and TRBJ2-1 gives the full variable domain: DAGVTQSPTHLIKTRGQQVTLRCSPKSGHDTVSWYQQALGQGPQFIFQYYEEEERQRGNFPDRFSGHQFPNYSSELNVNALLLGDSALYLCASSLGRRNEQFFGPGTRLTVL.

This clone has more than one count but fewer than ten. The gene calls are TRBV2 and TRBJ2-7, with a weak D call TRBD1 (5 bases). The ends were cut back, 11 bases at V and 6 bases at J, with 20 bases in the middle. The CDR3 runs 13 residues. In germline, CDR1 is SNHLY, CDR2 FYNNEI. CDR3 nucleotides: TGTGCCGCCGACAGAGTCCCTAATGCCGAGCAGTACTTC. It codes for CAADRVPNAEQYF.

The chain employs TRBV13 and TRBJ2-3; 8 bases line up with TRBD2. The germline CDR1 and CDR2 sequences are PRHDT and FYEKMQ (reference sequence). The CDR3 has 17 residues. V lost 5 bases and J lost 0; bases outside the gene matches: 10. Here the CDR3 reads CASSRTGGGISTDTQYF. The CDR3 nucleotides read TGTGCCAGCAGCCGGACCGGCGGGGGGATCAGCACAGATACGCAGTATTTT.

The rearrangement links TRBV11-2 to TRBJ2-7; 7 bases line up with TRBD2. Germline V gene lookup returns CDR1 SGHAT and CDR2 FQNNGV. This CDR3 has 13 amino acids. V trimming: 3 bases; J trimming: 3 bases; junction bases outside the gene matches: 2. The CDR3 coding sequence is TGTGCCAGCAGCTTCACTAGCGACTACGAGCAGTACTTC. This translates into CASSFTSDYEQYF.

The genes are TRBV18 and TRBJ2-7; weak D call: TRBD2 (5 bases). CDR1 KGHSH and CDR2 LQKENI come from the germline V gene. Trimming stripped 6 bases from V and 0 bases from J, with 15 bases between. The CDR3 has 15 residues. The CDR3 loop is CASSPTGTSSYEQYF. The CDR3 nucleotides are TGTGCCAGCTCCCCTACGGGAACCAGCTCCTACGAGCAGTACTTC.

This clone was found once. The chain couples TRBV27 to TRBJ2-2; maybe TRBD1 (5 bases). There are 13 residues in the CDR3. The V gene lost 9 bases and the J gene lost 2 bases, with 10 bases spanning the gap. Germline V lookup: CDR1 MNHEY, CDR2 SMNVEV (reference sequence). In nucleotides, the CDR3 is TGTGCCAGTTCCGACAGAAACACCGGGGAGCTGTTTTTT. Its translation is CASSDRNTGELFF.

This clone is a singleton in its sample. The V and J genes are TRBV4-1 and TRBJ2-7; the D gene is possibly TRBD1 (5 bases). Trimming left V 2 bases short and J 0 bases short, with 20 bases between. CDR1 and CDR2 from the germline V gene are MGHRA and YSYEKL. CDR3 length equals 18 residues. Here the CDR3 reads CASSQWGLDLTSSYEQYF. CDR3 sequence (DNA): TGCGCCAGCAGCCAATGGGGCTTGGACCTAACGAGCTCCTACGAGCAGTACTTC.

The V gene is TRBV14, the J gene TRBJ2-5; the match to TRBD2 covers 11 bases. CDR3 length equals 16 residues. V was pared by 3 bases and J by 0 bases, with 3 bases of the junction left unmatched. From germline, CDR1 is SGHDN and CDR2 FVKESK. CDR3 in amino acids: CASSQGLAANQETQYF. CDR3 in DNA: TGTGCCAGCAGCCAGGGACTAGCGGCAAACCAAGAGACCCAGTACTTC.

The gene calls are TRBV23-1 and TRBJ1-6; 8 nucleotides match TRBD1. TRBV23-1 is reported as an ORF; its role is uncertain. V shed 2 bases and J 6 bases; nucleotides not matched to a gene: 3. The CDR3 runs to 15 residues. The CDR3 here is CASSQPDRGNSPLHF. Here the CDR3 DNA reads TGCGCCAGCAGTCAACCTGACAGGGGTAATTCACCCCTCCACTTT.

This clone was detected once. This chain links TRBV7-9 with TRBJ1-2, with a tentative D call TRBD1 (6 bases). The germline V gene encodes CDR1 SEHNR and CDR2 FQNEAQ (reference sequence). The CDR3 consists of 13 residues. V was clipped by 7 bases and J by 4 bases, with 13 bases between them. The CDR3 bases are TGTGCCAGCACCCTCGGGACACCCTATGGCTACACCTTC. Amino acids: CASTLGTPYGYTF.

The rearrangement joins TRBV27 to TRBJ2-5, with TRBD2 identical over 10 bases. V lost 6 bases and J lost 4; bases outside the gene matches: 5. This CDR3 comprises 14 residues. The germline gives CDR1 MNHEY, CDR2 SMNVEV (reference sequence). In DNA, the CDR3 is TGTGCCAGCAGGGCTAGCGGGGGCAGAGAGACCCAGTACTTC. It codes for CASRASGGRETQYF.

In this sample, this clone turned up a few times. The CDR3 nucleotides read TGTGCCAGCAGCGACTGGGACAGGCTGGGGAGCAATCAGCCCCAGCATTTT. As protein: CASSDWDRLGSNQPQHF. The gene calls are TRBV7-9 and TRBJ1-5; 8 bases align to TRBD1. CDR1 is SEHNR and CDR2 is FQNEAQ in the germline V gene (reference sequence). Trimming cost V 5 bases and J 1 base; bases outside gene matches: 10. The length of the CDR3 is 17 residues.

The CDR3 here is CASRGTGVGNTIYF. In DNA, the CDR3 is TGTGCCAGCAGGGGGACAGGGGTTGGAAACACCATATATTTT. V gene TRBV28 combines with J gene TRBJ1-3; 10 bases are shared with TRBD1. V trimming: 6 bases; J trimming: 3 bases; junction bases outside the gene matches: 2. CDR1 and CDR2 from the germline V gene are MDHEN and SYDVKM. The CDR3 runs to 14 residues.

In DNA, the CDR3 is TGTGCCAGCAGCACCCGACAGGGGCCCCGGGACGGCTACACCTTC. Translated, it gives CASSTRQGPRDGYTF. This chain joins TRBV5-8 and TRBJ1-2; 8 nucleotides line up with TRBD1. Germline V gives CDR1 SGHTS, CDR2 YDEGEE. Trimming at V came to 4 bases and at J to 8 bases, leaving 13 bases not matched to a gene. The CDR3 loop spans 15 amino acids.

This chain uses TRBV28 with TRBJ1-2; D remains unclear. The CDR3 length is 14 residues. Deletions cut 2 bases from V and 4 bases from J, with 11 bases between. The germline gives CDR1 MDHEN, CDR2 SYDVKM. CDR3 sequence: CASSLGRGRYGYTF. CDR3 bases: TGTGCCAGCAGTTTAGGCAGAGGGCGCTATGGCTACACCTTC.

The chain carries TRBV7-2 and TRBJ1-6; D gene uncertain. The CDR3 totals 14 residues. Trimming shortened V by 3 bases and J by 7 bases, and 10 bases separated the two germline ends. From germline, CDR1 is SGHTA and CDR2 FQGNSA. CDR3 in DNA: TGTGCCAGCAGCTTTTGGTCCCTAAATTCACCCCTCCACTTT. Its protein is CASSFWSLNSPLHF.

The V gene is TRBV7-8, the J gene TRBJ2-7; a weak D match, TRBD2 (5 bases). Germline V gene data show CDR1 as SGHVS and CDR2 as FQNEAQ. Trimming shortened V by 2 bases and J by 2 bases, and 13 bases separated the two germline ends. The length of the CDR3 is 15 residues. The chain's CDR3 is CASSLKRVAPYEQYF. The DNA of the CDR3 is TGTGCCAGCAGCTTAAAGAGGGTTGCGCCCTACGAGCAGTACTTC.

V is TRBV11-2 and J is TRBJ2-3; 10 nucleotides agree with TRBD1. CDR1 is SGHAT and CDR2 is FQNNGV in the germline V gene. The CDR3 consists of 17 residues. The V gene end was trimmed by 3 bases and the J gene end by 1 base; junction bases not matched to a gene: 7. CDR3 DNA: TGTGCCAGCAGCTTTCGACAGGGGGCGCGAGGCACAGATACGCAGTATTTT. It yields the protein CASSFRQGARGTDTQYF.

This clone was counted between two and nine times. The V gene is TRBV2, the J gene TRBJ1-6, with D unclear. Germline assignment: CDR1 SNHLY and CDR2 FYNNEI. The CDR3 covers 12 residues. V was clipped by 6 bases and J by 7 bases, with 7 bases between them. The CDR3 spells CASRLINSPLHF. DNA for the CDR3: TGTGCCAGCAGACTCATAAATTCACCCCTCCACTTT.